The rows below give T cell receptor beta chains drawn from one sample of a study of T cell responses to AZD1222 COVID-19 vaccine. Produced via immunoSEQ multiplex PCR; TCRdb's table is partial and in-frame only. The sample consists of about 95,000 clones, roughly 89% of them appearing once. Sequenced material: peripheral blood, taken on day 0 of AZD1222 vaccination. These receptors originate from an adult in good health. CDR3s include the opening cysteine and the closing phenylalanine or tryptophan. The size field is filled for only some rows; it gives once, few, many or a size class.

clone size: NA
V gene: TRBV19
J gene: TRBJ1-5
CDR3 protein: CASSIDPGHQPQHF

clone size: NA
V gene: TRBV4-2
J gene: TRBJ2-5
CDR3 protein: CASSQDVARAGQGGETQYF

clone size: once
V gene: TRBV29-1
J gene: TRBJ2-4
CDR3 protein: CSVETVLVGSKNIQYF

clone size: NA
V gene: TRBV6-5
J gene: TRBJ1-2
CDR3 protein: CASSQTYSNYGYTF

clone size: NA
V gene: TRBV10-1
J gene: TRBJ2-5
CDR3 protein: CASREQGAGETQYF

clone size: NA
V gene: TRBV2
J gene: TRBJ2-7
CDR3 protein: CASSDPWDRGNLYEQYF

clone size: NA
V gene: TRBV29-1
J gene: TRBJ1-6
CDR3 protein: CSVWDGYNSPLHF

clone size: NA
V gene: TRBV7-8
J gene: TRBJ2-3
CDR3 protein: CASSLALGSGGADTQYF

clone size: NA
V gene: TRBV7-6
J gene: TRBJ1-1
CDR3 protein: CASSQQGDTEAFF

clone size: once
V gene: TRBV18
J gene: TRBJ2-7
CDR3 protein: CASSPSPDLYEQYF

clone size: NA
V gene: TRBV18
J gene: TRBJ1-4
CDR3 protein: CASSPIWKGGDATNEKLFF

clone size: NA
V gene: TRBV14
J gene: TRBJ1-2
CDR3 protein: CASSHSTRNYGYTF

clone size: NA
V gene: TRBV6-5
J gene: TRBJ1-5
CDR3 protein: CASSSQAGNQPQHF

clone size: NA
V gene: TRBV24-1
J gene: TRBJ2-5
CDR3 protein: CATSDFDEGGETQYF

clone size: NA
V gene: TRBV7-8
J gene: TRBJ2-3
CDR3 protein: CASRILAGSTDTQYF

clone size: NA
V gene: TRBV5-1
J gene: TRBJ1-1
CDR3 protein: CASSLAGNTEAFF

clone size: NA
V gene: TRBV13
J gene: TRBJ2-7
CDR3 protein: CASSSTSGNEQYF

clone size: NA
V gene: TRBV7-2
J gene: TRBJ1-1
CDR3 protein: CASSLARQGSGAFF

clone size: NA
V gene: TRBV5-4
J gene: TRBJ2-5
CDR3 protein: CASSLGSLASGGGQETQYF

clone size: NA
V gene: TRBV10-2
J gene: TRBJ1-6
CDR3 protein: CASNRGWNSPLHF

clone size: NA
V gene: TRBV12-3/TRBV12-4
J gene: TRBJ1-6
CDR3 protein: CATRTGNSPLHF

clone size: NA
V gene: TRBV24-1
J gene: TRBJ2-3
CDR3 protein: CATTDSGLAGVTSPDTQYF

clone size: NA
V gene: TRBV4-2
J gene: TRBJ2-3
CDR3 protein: CASSQDPSNADTQYF

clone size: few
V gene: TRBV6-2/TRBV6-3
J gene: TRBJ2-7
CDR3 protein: CASSRTAPYEQYF

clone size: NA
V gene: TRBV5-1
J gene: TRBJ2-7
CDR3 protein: CASSSGGLGSYEQYF

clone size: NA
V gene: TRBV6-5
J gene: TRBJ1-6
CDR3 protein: CASFREYNSPLHF

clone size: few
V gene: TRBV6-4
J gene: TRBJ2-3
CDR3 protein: CASSRTSGSTDTQYF

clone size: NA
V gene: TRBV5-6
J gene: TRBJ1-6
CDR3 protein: CASSLKDRELSPLHF

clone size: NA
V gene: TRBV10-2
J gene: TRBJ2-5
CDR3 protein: CASAGGVLETQYF

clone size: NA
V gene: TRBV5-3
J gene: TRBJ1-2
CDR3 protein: CARPLLGQPPFNYGYTF

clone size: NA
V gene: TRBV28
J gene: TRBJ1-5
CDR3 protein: CASSQTGLSNQPQHF

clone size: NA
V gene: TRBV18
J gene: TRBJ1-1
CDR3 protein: CASSRSLNTEAFF